The 15 T cell receptor beta chains below come from one sample, sequenced in a study of blood T cell repertoires in COVID-19. Assay: immunoSEQ multiplex PCR; the TCRdb copy retains only in-frame clones and omits some. The sample holds about 320,000 clones, approximately 86% seen once. Material for sequencing was PBMCs or T cells enriched from blood (not recorded which). The source of these receptors is a woman younger than 30 who had recovered from COVID-19.

The rearrangement joins TRBV4-3 to TRBJ2-1; a weak D match, TRBD2 (6 bases). This CDR3 is 14 amino acids long. V dropped 4 bases and J dropped 8 bases, with 15 bases sitting between them. CDR1 is LGHNA, CDR2 YSLEER, per germline. CDR3 DNA: TGCGCCAGCAGCCTACGACACGGAGGGCATGAGCAGTTCTTC. It yields the protein CASSLRHGGHEQFF.

The chain is built from TRBV28 and TRBJ2-5, with 9 positions matching TRBD2. The CDR3 extends over 14 amino acids. J gave up 2 bases and V 5 bases, and 3 bases lay outside the gene matches. Germline V gene data show CDR1 as MDHEN and CDR2 as SYDVKM. This CDR3 is CASSIAGAQETQYF. The DNA for the CDR3 is TGTGCCAGCAGTATAGCGGGGGCTCAAGAGACCCAGTACTTC.

The rearrangement uses TRBV7-6 and TRBJ1-3, with unresolved D. The CDR3 totals 13 residues. V was clipped by 5 bases and J by 4 bases, with 9 bases between them. Germline V lookup: CDR1 SGHVS, CDR2 FNYEAQ. DNA for the CDR3: TGTGCCAGCAGCCTAGACACGGGAAACACCATATATTTT. Translation gives CASSLDTGNTIYF.

The V gene is TRBV6-5, the J gene TRBJ1-5; D is undetermined. Trimming removed 4 bases at V and 5 bases at J, with 9 bases between. The germline V gene encodes CDR1 MNHEY and CDR2 SVGAGI. The CDR3 spans 13 residues. CDR3 in amino acids: CASSFDRDQPQHF. In DNA, the CDR3 is TGTGCCAGCAGTTTCGACCGGGATCAGCCCCAGCATTTT.

The chain links TRBV19 to TRBJ2-1; TRBD1 matches at 8 bases. Germline loops: CDR1 LNHDA, CDR2 SQIVND (reference sequence). The V and J ends lost 7 bases and 8 bases, in that order; junction bases with no gene match: 16. This CDR3 is built from 16 residues. The CDR3 nucleotides read TGTGCCAGTACCGACAGGGGTGGCACTAGATCATATGAGCAGTTCTTC. It yields the protein CASTDRGGTRSYEQFF.

The chain links TRBV5-1 to TRBJ1-1, with D tentatively TRBD1 (6 bases). This CDR3 is built from 16 residues. The germline V gene has CDR1 SGHRS and CDR2 YFSETQ. The V end was cut by 3 bases, the J end by 1 base, with 16 bases between. The CDR3, as DNA: TGCGCCAGCAGCTCGACCGTGGGACAAAGGAACACTGAAGCTTTCTTT. Translated, it gives CASSSTVGQRNTEAFF.

The chain couples TRBV9 to TRBJ2-4; no firm D call. Deletions cut 0 bases from V and 4 bases from J, with 5 bases between. This CDR3 contains 13 residues. Germline CDR1 is SGDLS and CDR2 is YYNGEE. CDR3 coding DNA: TGTGCCAGCAGCGTAGCCCCGAAAAACATTCAGTACTTC. It translates to CASSVAPKNIQYF.

The chain combines TRBV9 with TRBJ2-2, with 14 bases lining up with TRBD2. After removal of 4 bases from V and 5 bases from J, the junction contained 4 bases not matched to a gene. Looked up from germline, CDR1 is SGDLS and CDR2 is YYNGEE. This CDR3 has 16 residues. The CDR3 loop is CASSPGLAGVTGELFF. CDR3 coding DNA: TGTGCCAGCAGCCCGGGACTAGCGGGAGTAACCGGGGAGCTGTTTTTT.

The CDR3 nucleotides are TGTGCCAGCAGACCACGGACTTGGGGTGAAAAACTGTTTTTT. Its translation: CASRPRTWGEKLFF. V usage is TRBV6-5 and J usage is TRBJ1-4; D unresolved. The CDR3 consists of 14 residues. Looked up from germline, CDR1 is MNHEY and CDR2 is SVGAGI. Trimming pared 6 bases from V and 7 bases from J, leaving 15 bases between.

A word on this clone: Other DNA sequences in this sample translate to the same CDR3. The chain is built from TRBV5-1 and TRBJ2-5; D is unclear. Germline CDR1 is SGHRS and CDR2 is YFSETQ. CDR3 length equals 14 residues. Trimming took 0 bases from V and 2 from J, leaving 8 bases between them. CDR3 sequence: CASSLGLAQETQYF. CDR3 sequence (DNA): TGCGCCAGCAGCTTGGGTCTGGCACAAGAGACCCAGTACTTC. The full variable domain, with the rest looked up from reference TRBV5-1 and TRBJ2-5, is KAGVTQTPRYLIKTRGQQVTLSCSPISGHRSVSWYQQTPGQGLQFLFEYFSETQRNKGNFPGRFSGRQFSNSRSEMNVSTLELGDSALYLCASSLGLAQETQYFGPGTRLLVL.

This sequence joins TRBV4-3 and TRBJ1-2, with D maybe TRBD1 (6 bases). The germline gives CDR1 LGHNA, CDR2 YSLEER. The V end lost 1 base, the J end lost 8 bases, and 14 bases lay between the germline ends. The CDR3 totals 14 residues. The CDR3 region has the DNA TGCGCCAGCAGCCAAGTGGACAGATGGGGCGGCTACACCTTC. Translation: CASSQVDRWGGYTF.

This sequence joins TRBV4-3 and TRBJ2-3; possibly TRBD1 for D (5 bases). Between the trimmed V and J ends, which lost 0 bases and 2 bases, there was a span of 12 bases. The V gene's germline CDR1 is LGHNA and CDR2 YSLEER. The CDR3 length is 16 residues. CDR3 region: CASSQDRRASTDTQYF. In DNA form, the CDR3 reads TGCGCCAGCAGCCAAGATCGCAGGGCATCCACAGATACGCAGTATTTT.

This clone occurred once. This rearrangement joins TRBV21-1 to TRBJ2-7; the table's D call TRBD2 went unverified against the DNA. TRBV21-1 is flagged as a pseudogene. The CDR3 spans 16 residues. The CDR3 here is CASSKSLVRNSYEQYF. The CDR3 bases are TGTGCCAGCAGCAAATCCCTCGTTAGAAACTCCTACGAGCAGTACTTC.

This clone was picked up one time. This chain links TRBV5-1 with TRBJ2-2; tentative D call: TRBD2 (5 bases). Looked up from germline, CDR1 is SGHRS and CDR2 is YFSETQ. The CDR3 has 17 amino acids. V was pared by 4 bases and J by 1 base, with 17 bases between. CDR3 in DNA: TGCGCCAGCAGCCTTATTACGGGATCGCAGAACACCGGGGAGCTGTTTTTT. Protein product: CASSLITGSQNTGELFF.

V gene TRBV19 combines with J gene TRBJ2-1; the match to TRBD2 covers 12 bases. Per the germline V gene, CDR1 is LNHDA and CDR2 is SQIVND (reference sequence). The CDR3 has 17 amino acids. After removal of 4 bases from V and 8 bases from J, the junction contained 12 bases not matched to a gene. In DNA form, the CDR3 reads TGTGCCAGTAGTAAAAGACTAGCGGGGGCCCTAGGCGATGAGCAGTTCTTC. Amino acids: CASSKRLAGALGDEQFF.